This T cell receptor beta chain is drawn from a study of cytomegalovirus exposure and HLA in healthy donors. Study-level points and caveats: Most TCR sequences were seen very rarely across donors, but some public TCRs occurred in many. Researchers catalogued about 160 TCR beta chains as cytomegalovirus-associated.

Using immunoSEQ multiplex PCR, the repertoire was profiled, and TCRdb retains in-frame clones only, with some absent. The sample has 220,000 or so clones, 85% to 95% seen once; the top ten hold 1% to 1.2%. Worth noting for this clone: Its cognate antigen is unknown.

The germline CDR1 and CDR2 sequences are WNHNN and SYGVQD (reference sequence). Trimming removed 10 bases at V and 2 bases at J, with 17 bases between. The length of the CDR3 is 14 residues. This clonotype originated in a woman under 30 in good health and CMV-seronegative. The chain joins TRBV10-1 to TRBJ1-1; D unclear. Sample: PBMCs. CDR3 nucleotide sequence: TGCGCCACCGGGTTTAGGGCGGGTAACACTGAAGCTTTCTTT. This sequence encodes CATGFRAGNTEAFF.